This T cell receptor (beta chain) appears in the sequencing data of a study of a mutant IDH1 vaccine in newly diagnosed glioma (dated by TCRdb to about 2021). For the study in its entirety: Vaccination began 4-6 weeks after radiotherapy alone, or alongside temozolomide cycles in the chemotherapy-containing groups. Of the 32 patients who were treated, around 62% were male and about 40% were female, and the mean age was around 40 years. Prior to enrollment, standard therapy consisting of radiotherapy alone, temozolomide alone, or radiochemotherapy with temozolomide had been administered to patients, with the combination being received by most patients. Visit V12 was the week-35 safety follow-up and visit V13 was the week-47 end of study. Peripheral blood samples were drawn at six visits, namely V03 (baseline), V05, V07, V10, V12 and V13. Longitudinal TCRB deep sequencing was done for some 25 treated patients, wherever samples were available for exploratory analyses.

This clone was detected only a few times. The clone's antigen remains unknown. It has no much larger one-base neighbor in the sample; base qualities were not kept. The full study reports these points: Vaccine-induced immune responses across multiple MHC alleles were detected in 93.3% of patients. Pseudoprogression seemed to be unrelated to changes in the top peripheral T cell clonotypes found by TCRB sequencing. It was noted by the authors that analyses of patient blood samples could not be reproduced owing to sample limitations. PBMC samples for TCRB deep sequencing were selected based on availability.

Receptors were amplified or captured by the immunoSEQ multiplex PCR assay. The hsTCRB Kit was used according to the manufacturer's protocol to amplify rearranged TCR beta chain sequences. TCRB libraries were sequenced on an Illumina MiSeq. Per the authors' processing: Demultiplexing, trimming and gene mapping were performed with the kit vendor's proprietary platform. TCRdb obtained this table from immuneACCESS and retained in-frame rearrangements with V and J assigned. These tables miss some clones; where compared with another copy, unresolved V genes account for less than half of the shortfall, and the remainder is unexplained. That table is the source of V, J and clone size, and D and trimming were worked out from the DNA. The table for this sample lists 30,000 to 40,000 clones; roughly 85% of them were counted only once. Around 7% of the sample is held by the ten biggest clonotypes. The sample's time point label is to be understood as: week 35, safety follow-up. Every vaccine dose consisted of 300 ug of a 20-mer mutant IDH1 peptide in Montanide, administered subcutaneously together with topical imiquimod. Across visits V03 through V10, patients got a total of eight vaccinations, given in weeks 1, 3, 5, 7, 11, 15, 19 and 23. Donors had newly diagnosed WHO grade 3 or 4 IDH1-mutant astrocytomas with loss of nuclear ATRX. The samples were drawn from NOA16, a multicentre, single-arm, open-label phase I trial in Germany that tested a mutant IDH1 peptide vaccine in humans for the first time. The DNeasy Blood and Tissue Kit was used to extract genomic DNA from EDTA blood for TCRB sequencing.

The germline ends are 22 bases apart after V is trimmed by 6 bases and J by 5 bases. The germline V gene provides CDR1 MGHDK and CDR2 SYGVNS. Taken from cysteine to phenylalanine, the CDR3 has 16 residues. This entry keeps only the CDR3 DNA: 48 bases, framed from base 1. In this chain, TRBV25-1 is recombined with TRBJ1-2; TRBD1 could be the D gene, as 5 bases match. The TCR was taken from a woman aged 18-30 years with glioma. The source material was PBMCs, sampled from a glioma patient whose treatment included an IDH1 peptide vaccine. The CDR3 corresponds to CASSNTKGALGYGYTF. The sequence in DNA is TGTGCCAGCAGCAACACAAAAGGGGCGTTAGGGTATGGCTACACCTTC.